Below are 24 T cell receptor beta chains sequenced from a single sample in a study of T-cell reconstitution after alpha-beta-depleted transplantation in children (dated by TCRdb to 2016 to 2018). Sample treatment or condition, as interpreted from the label and publication: allogeneic hematopoietic cell transplantation with graft depleted of TCRalphabeta T cells and CD19 B cells. Library preparation employed PCR. This sample was sequenced with an Illumina HiSeq 2500. To normalize quantification of the TCRbeta repertoire, the TCR libraries were built with molecular barcoding that relied on unique molecular identifiers. TCRdb applied fastp at Q25 and MiXCR to the public reads, then kept only in-frame beta chains. When rows share a CDR3 protein, they turn into one entry using the most common DNA and genes. This sample gives just over 950,000 distinct CDR3 sequences in total; less than 30% of them show up just once. The biggest ten clones account for roughly 30% of the sample.

Source: PBMCs, mostly from graft donor cells, taken 360 days after TCRalphabeta/CD19-depleted stem cell transplant. The source of these receptors is a boy younger than two who had a stem cell transplant for SCID, so the T cells may come from the graft donor.

This clonotype showed up just a few times. The chain joins TRBV6-5 to TRBJ1-1; D gene uncertain. There are 15 residues in the CDR3. The germline V gene has CDR1 MNHEY and CDR2 SVGAGI. Trimming shortened V by 0 bases and J by 0 bases, and 8 bases separated the two germline ends. The CDR3: CASSYSGRMNTEAFF. The CDR3 DNA follows: TGTGCCAGCAGTTACTCCGGCAGAATGAACACTGAAGCTTTCTTT.

This clonotype has more than one count but fewer than ten. This chain connects TRBV15 to TRBJ1-1; perhaps TRBD1 as D (5 bases). Germline CDR1 LNHNV, CDR2 YYDKDF (reference sequence). Trimming cost V 3 bases and J 0 bases, with 5 bases left between them. This CDR3 spans 13 amino acids. Here the CDR3 DNA reads TGTGCCACCAGCAGGGGGGTGAACACTGAAGCTTTCTTT. Its protein is CATSRGVNTEAFF.

The chain recombines TRBV20-1 with TRBJ1-5; D perhaps matches TRBD1 (5 bases). Per the germline V gene, CDR1 is DFQATT and CDR2 is SNEGSKA (reference sequence). V shed 6 bases and J shed 6 bases, with 15 bases lying between them. The CDR3 covers 13 residues. The CDR3 nucleotides read TGCAGTGCCGGGCCCGGGGGAGGTCAGCCCCAGCATTTT. It encodes CSAGPGGGQPQHF.

The CDR3 spells CASTILNPTDTQYF. The CDR3 DNA reads as TGCGCCAGCACCATTCTTAACCCCACAGATACGCAGTATTTT. The rearrangement joins TRBV5-1 to TRBJ2-3, with unresolved D. Germline CDR1 is SGHRS and CDR2 is YFSETQ. This CDR3 has 14 amino acids. Trimming stripped 6 bases from V and 2 bases from J, with 13 bases between.

This clonotype came up a few times. J is TRBJ2-3 and V is TRBV29-1, with TRBD2 matching 13 bases. The CDR3 sequence is 16 residues long. Germline V gives CDR1 SQVTM, CDR2 ANQGSEA. V lost 6 bases, J lost 4 bases, and 10 bases stayed unmatched. The CDR3 loop reads CSVARTSGGVADTQYF. Here the CDR3 DNA reads TGCAGCGTCGCACGGACTAGCGGGGGAGTGGCAGATACGCAGTATTTT.

This clonotype was found a few times. V usage is TRBV27 and J usage is TRBJ2-1; TRBD2 aligns across 10 bases. Looked up from germline, CDR1 is MNHEY and CDR2 is SMNVEV (reference sequence). The junction had 11 bases not matched to a gene; V was cut back by 7 bases and J by 8 bases. The CDR3 runs to 15 residues. CDR3 loop: CASTQKRGGVDEQFF. CDR3 DNA: TGTGCCAGCACCCAAAAGCGGGGGGGCGTCGATGAGCAGTTCTTC.

This clonotype appeared a few times. The genes are TRBV6-5 and TRBJ2-7; perhaps TRBD2 as D (6 bases). Germline V gene sequence: CDR1 MNHEY, CDR2 SVGAGI. Trimming pared 2 bases from V and 5 bases from J, leaving 25 bases between. The CDR3 consists of 18 residues. The CDR3 DNA sequence: TGTGCCAGCAGTTACAGGGTGGAGGGGCAGGGAATTCGTCACGAGCAGTACTTC. Amino acids: CASSYRVEGQGIRHEQYF.

The chain links TRBV7-6 to TRBJ2-3; D is undetermined. The CDR3 consists of 14 residues. V was shortened by 8 bases and J by 1 base, with 13 bases between the two germline ends. The germline V gene has CDR1 SGHVS and CDR2 FNYEAQ. The CDR3 DNA follows: TGTGCCAGCGCCGACTGGTTGGGCACAGATACGCAGTATTTT. It is translated as CASADWLGTDTQYF.

This clonotype was seen a few times. V is TRBV10-3 and J is TRBJ2-2; D not certain. The germline V gene encodes CDR1 ENHRY and CDR2 SYGVKD. The length of the CDR3 is 14 residues. The V end was cut by 6 bases, the J end by 5 bases, with 13 bases between. The chain's CDR3 is CAIRRTFSTGELFF. DNA of the CDR3: TGTGCCATCAGACGGACGTTCTCGACCGGGGAGCTGTTTTTT.

In its sample, this clonotype was seen a few times. The V call is TRBV7-3, the J call TRBJ2-1; D ambiguous. Germline V gene lookup returns CDR1 SGHTA and CDR2 FQGTGA. The V end lost 5 bases, the J end lost 5 bases, and 22 bases lay between the germline ends. The CDR3 loop spans 17 amino acids. This chain's CDR3 is CASSPHPKDRNHNEQFF. Written as DNA, the CDR3 is TGTGCCAGCAGCCCCCACCCCAAAGACCGCAACCACAATGAGCAGTTCTTC.

This clonotype was detected only a few times. This CDR3 is CSVLQRKTYEQYF. The CDR3 nucleotides are TGCAGCGTTCTCCAGCGGAAAACCTACGAGCAGTACTTC. V is TRBV29-1 and J is TRBJ2-7; tentative D call: TRBD2 (5 bases). The CDR3 loop spans 13 amino acids. Per germline, CDR1 SQVTM and CDR2 ANQGSEA. V gave up 5 bases and J gave up 2 bases, with 13 bases separating them.

The rearrangement joins TRBV7-3 to TRBJ2-3, with 13 bases aligning to TRBD2. Per germline, CDR1 SGHTA and CDR2 FQGTGA. There are 14 residues in the CDR3. Trimming cost V 5 bases and J 8 bases; bases outside gene matches: 4. As DNA, the CDR3 is TGTGCCAGCAGCGTGGGACTAGCGGGGAGTACGCAGTATTTT. Protein product: CASSVGLAGSTQYF.

This clonotype was counted a few times. This chain uses TRBV18 with TRBJ1-1, with a tentative D call TRBD1 (5 bases). Trimming pared 4 bases from V and 5 bases from J, leaving 17 bases between. The CDR3 spans 15 residues. From germline, CDR1 is KGHSH and CDR2 LQKENI. CDR3 protein: CASSLPQVRGTEAFF. The CDR3, as DNA: TGTGCCAGCTCACTCCCCCAGGTCCGGGGGACTGAAGCTTTCTTT.

The V and J genes are TRBV12-3 or TRBV12-4 and TRBJ2-1; 10 bases map to TRBD2. This CDR3 comprises 19 residues. J was trimmed by 0 bases and V by 1 base; bases with no gene match: 9. CDR3 sequence reads: CASSLGWGKRGGSYNEQFF. CDR3 coding DNA: TGTGCCAGCAGTTTAGGTTGGGGTAAGCGGGGGGGCTCCTACAATGAGCAGTTCTTC.

This clonotype has more than one count but fewer than ten. V gene TRBV6-5 combines with J gene TRBJ1-1, with D hard to call. This CDR3 is built from 13 residues. Trimming removed 0 bases from V and 6 bases from J, with 8 bases in between. Germline assignment: CDR1 MNHEY and CDR2 SVGAGI. The CDR3 nucleotides are TGTGCCAGCAGTTACTCGGGCGGGGCTGAAGCTTTCTTT. Amino acids: CASSYSGGAEAFF.

In this sample, this clonotype turned up a few times. The rearrangement uses TRBV3-1 and TRBJ1-5; D is undetermined. Germline V CDR1 and CDR2: LGHDT, YNNKEL (reference sequence). The CDR3 is 15 amino acids. V was trimmed by 1 base and J by 0 bases, leaving 7 bases between them. CDR3 nucleotides: TGTGCCAGCAGCCAAGCCCCATATAGCAATCAGCCCCAGCATTTT. Its translation: CASSQAPYSNQPQHF.

This rearrangement joins TRBV20-1 to TRBJ1-4; TRBD1 matches 10 bases. Germline CDR1 and CDR2: DFQATT and SNEGSKA (reference sequence). The CDR3 totals 16 residues. The V segment lost 3 bases and the J segment 4 bases; nucleotides outside the gene matches: 8. The CDR3 coding sequence is TGCAGTGCTAGTAGGGCCGGGACAGGGGATAATGAAAAACTGTTTTTT. This sequence encodes CSASRAGTGDNEKLFF.

This chain links TRBV5-1 with TRBJ2-3; possibly TRBD2 for D (5 bases). The germline gives CDR1 SGHRS, CDR2 YFSETQ. This CDR3 has 15 residues. Deletions cut 0 bases from V and 6 bases from J, with 14 bases between. CDR3 DNA: TGCGCCAGCAGCTTGGGGGCCCTTAGCGCGGATACGCAGTATTTT. This encodes CASSLGALSADTQYF.

The V gene is TRBV20-1, the J gene TRBJ2-1; D unclear. This CDR3 region has 12 residues. Germline V gene sequence: CDR1 DFQATT, CDR2 SNEGSKA (reference sequence). V gave up 3 bases and J gave up 8 bases, with 11 bases separating them. CDR3 sequence reads: CSASNLVDEQFF. CDR3 bases: TGCAGTGCTAGTAACCTAGTCGATGAGCAGTTCTTC.

The V call is TRBV29-1, the J call TRBJ1-1, with D hard to call. V shed 0 bases and J shed 1 base, with 15 bases lying between them. CDR3 length equals 16 residues. In germline, CDR1 is SQVTM, CDR2 ANQGSEA. Here the CDR3 DNA reads TGCAGCGTTGAAGATCGTTCGTTACCGGCGAACACTGAAGCTTTCTTT. Residues: CSVEDRSLPANTEAFF.

The rearrangement links TRBV28 to TRBJ2-5, with TRBD1 matching 10 bases. J was trimmed by 1 base and V by 6 bases; bases with no gene match: 8. CDR3 length: 16 residues. Germline assignment: CDR1 MDHEN and CDR2 SYDVKM. DNA for the CDR3: TGTGCCAGCAGCCCGGGGACAGGGGTTATCCAAGAGACCCAGTACTTC. Residues: CASSPGTGVIQETQYF.

The chain uses TRBV6-1 and TRBJ1-1, with 11 nucleotides matching TRBD1. Germline V gene lookup returns CDR1 MNHNS and CDR2 SASEGT. The V gene end was trimmed by 11 bases and the J gene end by 5 bases; junction bases not matched to a gene: 10. There are 14 residues in the CDR3. As DNA, the CDR3 is TGTGCCGCGGGGGACAGGGGGGATTATACTGAAGCTTTCTTT. It encodes CAAGDRGDYTEAFF.

The chain recombines TRBV5-1 with TRBJ2-5, with unresolved D. Trimming removed 0 bases from V and 5 bases from J, with 11 bases in between. There are 14 residues in the CDR3. Germline CDR1 and CDR2: SGHRS and YFSETQ. CDR3 sequence reads: CASSLVVSGETQYF. The CDR3 region has the DNA TGCGCCAGCAGCTTGGTCGTCAGTGGGGAGACCCAGTACTTC.

This clonotype came up a few times. The chain joins TRBV12-3 or TRBV12-4 to TRBJ1-4; D gene ambiguous. The CDR3 totals 16 residues. V was cut by 6 bases and J by 0 bases, with 14 bases left in between. In DNA form, the CDR3 reads TGTGCCAGCAGCTCCGGGAGGGTTGCAACTAATGAAAAACTGTTTTTT. Its translation: CASSSGRVATNEKLFF.